This T cell receptor (beta chain) is drawn from a study of identical twins. cDNA carried unique molecular identifiers, and a universal primer site was added by template switching. MiXCR, applied by TCRdb to the 5' RACE reads, yields one record per CDR3 protein. In the table there are hundreds of thousands of distinct CDR3 sequences, approximately 7% of which are singletons. The sample holds a few counts of this clonotype. Its antigen is unidentified. Whole-study results and caveats: Invariant cells of the MAIT and iNKT types might have partly distorted the zero-insertion analyses. Insertions were reduced in abundant cord blood beta clonotypes but not in memory repertoires.

The CDR3 is made up of 16 amino acids. Germline V CDR1 and CDR2: SGHAT, FQNNGV. V lost 1 base, J lost 0 bases, and 10 bases lay in between. The sample also formed part of further work on yellow fever vaccine responses in identical twins.

The chain uses TRBV11-2 and TRBJ2-4; unclear D gene. Sample: memory (CD45RO+) T cells sorted from blood. The TCR sequence derives from a woman younger than 30 in good health. CDR3 region: CASSLVNTLAKNIQYF. DNA for the CDR3: TGTGCCAGCAGCTTAGTCAACACCTTAGCCAAAAACATTCAGTACTTC.